Following are 13 T cell receptor beta chains from one sample sequenced in a study of monozygotic twins with cystic fibrosis. Measured with immunoSEQ multiplex PCR; TCRdb has only the in-frame clones, and not every one. The sample records 15,000 to 20,000 clones, around 96% being singletons. The sequencing sample was made of blood. The receptors stem from a girl aged 2 to 9 with cystic fibrosis.

To note about this clone: The sample carries other DNA sequences with the same CDR3. The rearrangement joins TRBV18 to TRBJ1-1, with no clear D. The V and J ends lost 2 bases and 1 base respectively, with 5 bases between them. CDR3 size: 13 residues. Germline CDR1 is KGHSH and CDR2 is LQKENI. CDR3 nucleotide sequence: TGTGCCAGCTCACCAGGGGAGAACACTGAAGCTTTCTTT. Protein: CASSPGENTEAFF. The full variable domain, in which reference TRBV18 and TRBJ1-1 provide the parts outside the CDR3, is NAGVMQNPRHLVRRRGQEARLRCSPMKGHSHVYWYRQLPEEGLKFMVYLQKENIIDESGMPKERFSAEFPKEGPSILRIQQVVRGDSAAYFCASSPGENTEAFFGQGTRLTVV.

The chain combines TRBV10-3 with TRBJ1-6; TRBD1 matches at 9 bases. V was clipped by 6 bases and J by 7 bases; unmatched bases: 4. The CDR3 runs 14 residues. Germline CDR1 is ENHRY and CDR2 is SYGVKD. CDR3 DNA sequence: TGTGCCATCAGGAACGGACAGGGGAATTCACCCCTCCACTTT. Protein: CAIRNGQGNSPLHF.

This clone has more than one count but fewer than ten. The chain joins TRBV7-9 to TRBJ1-2, with a weak D call TRBD1 (5 bases). Trimming took off 2 bases at V and 8 bases at J, with 9 bases between the two ends. Germline loops: CDR1 SEHNR, CDR2 FQNEAQ (reference sequence). CDR3 length equals 12 residues. DNA for the CDR3: TGTGCCAGCAGCTTATCAGGGTTGGGCTACACCTTC. Encoded protein: CASSLSGLGYTF.

V is TRBV7-2 and J is TRBJ2-5; 10 bases match TRBD2. The CDR3 is 15 residues long. Per germline, CDR1 SGHTA and CDR2 FQGNSA. The ends lost 2 bases at V and 3 bases at J; junction bases unmatched: 3. Written as DNA, the CDR3 is TGTGCCAGCAGCTTAAGGGGGACTAGCGAAGAGACCCAGTACTTC. Amino acid sequence: CASSLRGTSEETQYF.

The J gene is TRBJ2-7, the V gene TRBV4-1, with D possibly called TRBD1 or TRBD2 (6 bases each). This CDR3 is built from 17 residues. Per the germline V gene, CDR1 is MGHRA and CDR2 is YSYEKL. The V end was cut by 0 bases, the J end by 4 bases, with 19 bases between. The CDR3 DNA reads TGCGCCAGCAGCCAAGATCCTCCAGGGGATCGGGGGTACGAGCAGTACTTC. It codes for CASSQDPPGDRGYEQYF.

This chain connects TRBV7-9 to TRBJ2-1; D gene uncertain. V gave up 3 bases and J gave up 8 bases, with 5 bases separating them. Germline loops: CDR1 SEHNR, CDR2 FQNEAQ (reference sequence). CDR3 length: 11 amino acids. CDR3 loop: CASSFSYEQFF. DNA for the CDR3: TGTGCCAGCAGCTTTTCTTATGAGCAGTTCTTC.

The V call is TRBV5-1, the J call TRBJ1-4; TRBD1 aligns across 10 bases. J lost 4 bases, V lost 1 base, and 10 bases had no gene match. CDR1 SGHRS and CDR2 YFSETQ come from the germline V gene. The CDR3 contains 18 residues. Here the CDR3 reads CASSLRDRGKQGNEKLFF. The DNA of the CDR3 is TGCGCCAGCAGCTTGAGGGACAGGGGAAAACAGGGTAATGAAAAACTGTTTTTT.

The V call is TRBV23-1, the J call TRBJ1-6; 8 bases are shared with TRBD1. TRBV23-1 is treated as an ORF (open reading frame) with a function not yet certain. The CDR3 is 17 residues long. Losses at the gene ends were 2 bases for V and 8 bases for J; bases not matched to a gene: 11. DNA of the CDR3: TGCGCCAGCAGTCAACACCCCGCGGGACAGGAGGATTCACCCCTCCACTTT. Residues: CASSQHPAGQEDSPLHF.

V gene TRBV6-5 combines with J gene TRBJ1-5; D not certain. From germline, CDR1 is MNHEY and CDR2 SVGAGI. The V end lost 0 bases, the J end lost 8 bases, and 14 bases lay between the germline ends. The CDR3 sequence is 15 residues long. The CDR3 loop reads CASSYSRINREPQHF. DNA for the CDR3: TGTGCCAGCAGTTACTCTCGAATCAACCGGGAGCCCCAGCATTTT.

The chain links TRBV20-1 to TRBJ2-5; D call uncertain. The V end lost 2 bases, the J end lost 0 bases, and 1 base lay between the germline ends. The length of the CDR3 is 11 residues. Germline V gene lookup returns CDR1 DFQATT and CDR2 SNEGSKA (reference sequence). CDR3 nucleotides: TGCAGTGCTAGACACCAAGAGACCCAGTACTTC. Residues: CSARHQETQYF.

The chain employs TRBV5-1 and TRBJ1-2, with D possibly TRBD1 on 6 matching bases. Germline loops: CDR1 SGHRS, CDR2 YFSETQ. CDR3 length: 13 residues. The germline V and J ends were trimmed by 4 bases and 6 bases, with 13 bases remaining between them. DNA of the CDR3: TGCGCCAGCAGCCCAAGGACAGAGCATGGCTACACCTTC. It translates to CASSPRTEHGYTF.

This chain connects TRBV27 to TRBJ2-3; 12 bases map to TRBD2. This CDR3 region has 16 residues. Per germline, CDR1 MNHEY and CDR2 SMNVEV (reference sequence). The trim removed 2 bases at V and 6 bases at J, leaving 6 bases unmatched. CDR3 in amino acids: CASSLGLAGGPDTQYF. The CDR3 coding sequence is TGTGCCAGCAGTTTAGGGCTAGCGGGGGGGCCGGATACGCAGTATTTT.

The chain carries TRBV4-1 and TRBJ2-3; 8 bases align to TRBD1. The germline CDR1 and CDR2 sequences are MGHRA and YSYEKL. The CDR3 totals 15 residues. V was clipped by 4 bases and J by 2 bases; unmatched bases: 5. CDR3 nucleotide sequence: TGCGCCAGCAGCCCACAGGGGGTGGTCACAGATACGCAGTATTTT. Protein sequence: CASSPQGVVTDTQYF.